The rows below give T cell receptor beta chains drawn from one sample of a study of naive and memory T cell subsets. TCRdb redid the calling of the UMI-ligation and nested PCR reads with MiXCR, one entry per CDR3 protein. Of 25,000 to 35,000 distinct CDR3 sequences in the sample, approximately 6.7% are singletons; the top ten hold approximately 2.8%. Here the sequenced sample was skin, taken from a tuberculin skin test site. Receptor source: an adult in good health. Both conserved end residues are part of each CDR3. D genes are given only for firm matches. Clone size appears in some rows only: once, few, many, or a class for an expanded clone.

>many|TRBV19|-|TRBJ1-2
TGTGCCAGTAGTGAGTCTTTTTTGGCGTACTATGGCTACACCTTC
CASSESFLAYYGYTF
>many|TRBV6-6|-|TRBJ1-5
TGTGCCAGCAGTTACTTTAGGGATAGCAATCAGCCCCAGCATTTT
CASSYFRDSNQPQHF
>-|TRBV3-1|-|TRBJ2-2
TGTGCCAGCAGCCGGGAACCGAACACCGGGGAGCTGTTTTTT
CASSREPNTGELFF
>medium-sized|TRBV5-1|-|TRBJ2-7
TGCGCCAGCAGCTTGGGAGGGGGTCCCTACGAGCAGTACTTC
CASSLGGGPYEQYF
>many|TRBV20-1|-|TRBJ2-3
TGCAGTGCTGGTAACAGGGAGTCTGGCACAGATACGCAGTATTTT
CSAGNRESGTDTQYF
>-|TRBV5-1|-|TRBJ2-7
TGCGCCAGCAGCTTGGGGCAGGGTTTCGGGGAGCAGTACTTC
CASSLGQGFGEQYF
>many|TRBV27|-|TRBJ2-2
TGTGCCAGCAGTCTTACAGGGTACACCGGGGAGCTGTTTTTT
CASSLTGYTGELFF
>few|TRBV7-3|-|TRBJ1-1
TGTGCCAGCAGCCCGGACCTAGACGATCACACTGAAGCTTTCTTT
CASSPDLDDHTEAFF
>many|TRBV6-2/TRBV6-3|-|TRBJ2-7
TGTGCCAGCAACACAGGGCTGTCCGAGCAGTACTTC
CASNTGLSEQYF
>-|TRBV6-1|-|TRBJ2-1
TGTGCCAGCAGTGAACACCTTGGGGGGGGGGCGAATGAGCAGTTCTTC
CASSEHLGGGANEQFF
>many|TRBV20-1|TRBD1|TRBJ2-2
TGCAGTGCTCAACCGTACTCAGGGGGCACCGGGGAGCTGTTTTTT
CSAQPYSGGTGELFF
>few|TRBV6-2/TRBV6-3|-|TRBJ2-2
TGTGCCAGCAGTCCGGGCTACGAAACCGGGGAGCTGTTTTTT
CASSPGYETGELFF
>many|TRBV5-1|-|TRBJ2-2
TGCGCCAGCAGCATGCAGAGGCCGGGACCCTACGGGGAGCTGTTTTTT
CASSMQRPGPYGELFF
>few|TRBV7-9|TRBD2|TRBJ2-2
TGTGCCAGCAGCCCATATTGGACTAGCGGGGGGCCTGAGACCGGGGAGCTGTTTTTT
CASSPYWTSGGPETGELFF
>-|TRBV18|-|TRBJ1-1
TGTGCCAGCTCACTTAAACAGGGAGGCACTGAAGCTTTCTTT
CASSLKQGGTEAFF
>medium-sized|TRBV10-1|-|TRBJ2-1
TGCGCCAGCAGTGAGTCTGGGGCGGGGGCCGTATCCTACAATGAGCAGTTCTTC
CASSESGAGAVSYNEQFF
>-|TRBV6-5|-|TRBJ1-1
TGTGCCAGCAGTTTCAGGGCTAGGGTGTCCCCGAACACTGAAGCTTTCTTT
CASSFRARVSPNTEAFF
>-|TRBV5-1|-|TRBJ2-6
TGCGCCAGCAGCTTGGTTTCTGGGGCCAACGTCCTGACTTTC
CASSLVSGANVLTF
>many|TRBV10-3|TRBD1|TRBJ2-1
TGTGCCATCAAGGGGGACAGGGTGGACAATGAGCAGTTCTTC
CAIKGDRVDNEQFF
>-|TRBV5-6|-|TRBJ2-5
TGTGCCAGCAGCTGGGGTAGGGCTGTGACCCAGTACTTC
CASSWGRAVTQYF
>-|TRBV12-5|TRBD1|TRBJ1-5
TGTGCTAGTGGTTTTACAGGGGGCAATCAGCCCCAGCATTTT
CASGFTGGNQPQHF
>-|TRBV27|-|TRBJ1-5
TGTGCCAGCAGTTTATCAGGGACGGCACCATCCAATCAGCCCCAGCATTTT
CASSLSGTAPSNQPQHF
>many|TRBV7-6|-|TRBJ2-7
TGTGCCAGCAGCTTAGGGAGACAGAGCGAGCAGTACTTC
CASSLGRQSEQYF
>many|TRBV12-3/TRBV12-4|-|TRBJ1-1
TGTGCCAGCAGTTTATTGGGTAGCCCTGAAGCTTTCTTT
CASSLLGSPEAFF
>many|TRBV3-1|TRBD2|TRBJ2-1
TGTGCCAGCAGGACCAGCGGGGGAAGCTCCTACAATGAGCAGTTCTTC
CASRTSGGSSYNEQFF
>many|TRBV12-3/TRBV12-4|-|TRBJ2-7
TGTGCCAGCAGCCTTACAGGGAACGGGGAGCAGTACTTC
CASSLTGNGEQYF